The 8 T cell receptor beta chains presented below share a single source sample, sequenced in a study of cytomegalovirus exposure and HLA in healthy donors. The PCR had 60 Vbeta and 13 Jbeta primers. Only in-frame clones appear in the TCRdb table, and some are missing; sequencing was by immunoSEQ multiplex PCR. The sample holds 100,000 or so clones, over 70% seen once. Sequenced material: PBMCs. These receptors all stem from a woman aged 35 to 49 in good health and CMV-seronegative.

The chain carries TRBV6-1 and TRBJ2-7; perhaps TRBD2 as D (5 bases). From germline, CDR1 is MNHNS and CDR2 SASEGT. This CDR3 is built from 12 residues. The V and J ends lost 7 bases and 3 bases respectively, with 10 bases between them. This CDR3 reads CASNNRGYEQYF. The CDR3 DNA is TGTGCCAGCAATAACCGGGGCTACGAGCAGTACTTC.

V and J are TRBV30 and TRBJ2-5; D may be TRBD2 (5 bases). This CDR3 has 13 amino acids. CDR1 and CDR2 from the germline V gene are GTSNPN and SVGIG (reference sequence). Trimming took 4 bases from V and 7 from J, leaving 16 bases between them. The chain's CDR3 is CAWTPDGLGTQYF. The CDR3 DNA sequence: TGTGCCTGGACCCCCGACGGACTGGGGACCCAGTACTTC.

This chain connects TRBV5-1 to TRBJ2-3; 11 nucleotides align to TRBD2. The V gene end was trimmed by 3 bases and the J gene end by 6 bases; junction bases not matched to a gene: 15. Germline values: CDR1 SGHRS, CDR2 YFSETQ. The length of the CDR3 is 18 residues. CDR3 sequence (DNA): TGCGCCAGCAGCTCCCCCCCATTTGTAGCGGGGGGGCCTGATACGCAGTATTTT. Protein sequence: CASSSPPFVAGGPDTQYF.

V gene TRBV5-3 combines with J gene TRBJ1-1; D gene uncertain. TRBV5-3 is recorded as an ORF, its role being uncertain. CDR3 length equals 13 residues. V dropped 2 bases and J dropped 3 bases, with 8 bases sitting between them. Here the CDR3 reads CARSLRGYTEAFF. CDR3 DNA: TGTGCCAGAAGCTTAAGAGGTTACACTGAAGCTTTCTTT.

This clone was detected a few times. This chain links TRBV6-1 with TRBJ2-7; tentatively, D is TRBD1 (6 bases). Germline V gene lookup returns CDR1 MNHNS and CDR2 SASEGT. The CDR3 contains 14 residues. Trimming left V 2 bases short and J 0 bases short, with 8 bases between. This chain's CDR3 is CASSEQGHSYEQYF. CDR3 sequence (DNA): TGTGCCAGCAGTGAACAGGGGCACTCCTACGAGCAGTACTTC.

The CDR3, as DNA: TGTGCTAGTGGTTTGGTACTTGGAGGGGGCAGAGGTGGAGCTGGGGCCAACGTCCTGACTTTC. It encodes CASGLVLGGGRGGAGANVLTF. J is TRBJ2-6 and V is TRBV12-5; perhaps TRBD1 as D (7 bases). Trimming took 0 bases from V and 2 from J, leaving 23 bases between them. Germline CDR1 reads LGHNT; CDR2 reads FRNRAP. The length of the CDR3 is 21 residues.

The rearrangement joins TRBV2 to TRBJ2-2; 7 bases align to TRBD1. The CDR3 consists of 15 residues. Germline assignment: CDR1 SNHLY and CDR2 FYNNEI. Losses at the gene ends were 6 bases for V and 3 bases for J; bases not matched to a gene: 7. CDR3 nucleotide sequence: TGTGCCAGCAGACGACAGGGATGGGACACCGGGGAGCTGTTTTTT. It codes for CASRRQGWDTGELFF.

In DNA, the CDR3 is TGTGCCAGTAGTATTCGGGACCCGGGACAGAGGCGATTGAGGAGCAATCAGCCCCAGCATTTT. Amino acid sequence: CASSIRDPGQRRLRSNQPQHF. The rearrangement joins TRBV19 to TRBJ1-5, with TRBD1 matching 7 bases. This CDR3 is 21 amino acids long. From germline, CDR1 is LNHDA and CDR2 SQIVND (reference sequence). V gave up 3 bases and J gave up 1 base; unmatched junction bases: 21.